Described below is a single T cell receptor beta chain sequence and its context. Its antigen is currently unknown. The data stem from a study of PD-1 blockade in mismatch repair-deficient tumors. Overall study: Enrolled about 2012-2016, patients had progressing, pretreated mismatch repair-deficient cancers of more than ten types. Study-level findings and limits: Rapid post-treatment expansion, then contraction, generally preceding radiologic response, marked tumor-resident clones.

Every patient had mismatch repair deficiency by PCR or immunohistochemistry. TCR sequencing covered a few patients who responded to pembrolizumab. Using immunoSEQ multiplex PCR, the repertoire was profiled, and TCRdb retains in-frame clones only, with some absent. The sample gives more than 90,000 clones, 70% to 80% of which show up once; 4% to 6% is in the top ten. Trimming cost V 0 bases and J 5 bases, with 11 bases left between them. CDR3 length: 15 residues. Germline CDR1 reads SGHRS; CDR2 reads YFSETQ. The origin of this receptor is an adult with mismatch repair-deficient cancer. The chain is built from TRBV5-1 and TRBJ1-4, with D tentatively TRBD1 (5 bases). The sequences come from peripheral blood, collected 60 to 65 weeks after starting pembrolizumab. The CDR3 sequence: CASSLDAGKNEKLFF. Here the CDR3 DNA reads TGCGCCAGCAGCTTGGATGCAGGGAAAAATGAAAAACTGTTTTTT.